This T cell receptor (beta chain) comes out of a study of T-cell reconstitution after alpha-beta-depleted transplantation in children. Study-wide findings and caveats: About two months after transplant, alpha-beta T cells reportedly came from several hundred expanded graft clones. It was newly produced T cells that mostly accounted for T-cell counts and diversity one year after transplant.

Unique molecular identifiers were built into the TCRbeta library. A single record per CDR3 protein comes from TCRdb applying MiXCR to the PCR reads. This sample has about 70,000 distinct CDR3 sequences; about a tenth occur once, and the top ten carry about 13%. The CDR3 covers 19 residues. The V segment lost 6 bases and the J segment 1 base; nucleotides outside the gene matches: 16. Germline CDR1 and CDR2: DFQATT and SNEGSKA (reference sequence). Comment on this clonotype: Its antigen is still unknown.

This receptor was obtained from a boy aged 5-17 years with acute myeloid leukemia, due to receive a stem cell transplant. The material sequenced was PBMCs, taken before TCRalphabeta/CD19-depleted stem cell transplant. The chain links TRBV20-1 to TRBJ2-6, with 9 bases fitting TRBD1. In nucleotides, the CDR3 is TGCAGTGCGGCCCGGGACTTGACAGGGGGTGTTTCTGGGGCCAACGTCCTGACTTTC. Protein sequence: CSAARDLTGGVSGANVLTF.